The clone carrying this T cell receptor beta chain came up a few times. Germline CDR1 reads MDHEN; CDR2 reads SYDVKM. V was pared by 4 bases and J by 6 bases, with 6 bases of the junction left unmatched. This CDR3 comprises 15 residues. RNA transcripts were the template for amplifying TCR beta CDR3 regions. In the first-round RT-PCR of the TCR CDR3, the HTBI primer set was used. Each CDR3 protein is one row after TCRdb ran MiXCR on the multiplex PCR reads. The sample has around 240,000 distinct CDR3 sequences, roughly 15% seen once. Extraction of PBMCs used under 13 ml of fresh peripheral blood. This specimen belongs to a study of T cells in Graves' hyperthyroidism and ophthalmopathy.

This TCR was sampled from a woman between 18 and 30 years old with Graves' ophthalmopathy. The V and J genes are TRBV28 and TRBJ1-5, with TRBD1 matching 10 bases. Specimen: blood. The CDR3: CASSSLGTGAQPQHF. DNA of the CDR3: TGTGCCAGCAGTTCTCTCGGGACAGGGGCTCAGCCCCAGCATTTT. Looking up the rest from reference TRBV28 and TRBJ1-5 gives the full variable domain: DVKVTQSSRYLVKRTGEKVFLECVQDMDHENMFWYRQDPGLGLRLIYFSYDVKMKEKGDIPEGYSVSREKKERFSLILESASTNQTSMYLCASSSLGTGAQPQHFGDGTRLSIL.